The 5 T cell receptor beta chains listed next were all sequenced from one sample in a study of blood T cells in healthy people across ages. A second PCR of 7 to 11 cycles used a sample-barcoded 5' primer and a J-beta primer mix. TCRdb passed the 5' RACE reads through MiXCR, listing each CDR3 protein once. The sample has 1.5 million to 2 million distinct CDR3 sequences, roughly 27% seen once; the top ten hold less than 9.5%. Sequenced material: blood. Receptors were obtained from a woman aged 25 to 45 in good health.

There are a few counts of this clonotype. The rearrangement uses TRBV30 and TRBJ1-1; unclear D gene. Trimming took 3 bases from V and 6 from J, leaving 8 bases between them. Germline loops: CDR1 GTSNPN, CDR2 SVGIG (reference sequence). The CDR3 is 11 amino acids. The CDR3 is CAWRPASEAFF. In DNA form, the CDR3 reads TGTGCCTGGAGGCCGGCCTCTGAAGCTTTCTTT.

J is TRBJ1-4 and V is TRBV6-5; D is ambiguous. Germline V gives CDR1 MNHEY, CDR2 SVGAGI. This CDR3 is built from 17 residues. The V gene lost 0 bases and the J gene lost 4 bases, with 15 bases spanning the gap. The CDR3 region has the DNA TGTGCCAGCAGTTACTCGGGCTCCAGAGGCCTTAATGAAAAACTGTTTTTT. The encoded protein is CASSYSGSRGLNEKLFF.

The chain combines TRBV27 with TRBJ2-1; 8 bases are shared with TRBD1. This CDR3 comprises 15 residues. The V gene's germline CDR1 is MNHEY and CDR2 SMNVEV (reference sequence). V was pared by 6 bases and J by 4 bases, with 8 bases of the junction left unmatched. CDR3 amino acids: CASSLDRDTYNEQFF. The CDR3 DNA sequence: TGTGCCAGCAGCCTGGACAGGGACACGTACAATGAGCAGTTCTTC.

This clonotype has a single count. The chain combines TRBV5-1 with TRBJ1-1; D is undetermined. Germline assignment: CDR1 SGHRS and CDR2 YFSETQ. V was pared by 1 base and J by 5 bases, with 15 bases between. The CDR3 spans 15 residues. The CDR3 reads CASSLSSGEVTEAFF. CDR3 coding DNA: TGCGCCAGCAGCTTGTCGTCCGGAGAGGTGACTGAAGCTTTCTTT.

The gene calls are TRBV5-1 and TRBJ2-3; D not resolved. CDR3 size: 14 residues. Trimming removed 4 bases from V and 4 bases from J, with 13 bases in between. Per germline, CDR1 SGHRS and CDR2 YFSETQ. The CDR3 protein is CASSLRVDPDTQYF. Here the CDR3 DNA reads TGCGCCAGCAGCCTCCGAGTAGATCCAGATACGCAGTATTTT.